This record looks at one TCR beta chain sequence and its context. Its specificity is not known. TCRdb's copy holds only in-frame clones and misses some; the assay was immunoSEQ multiplex PCR. Here the sample spans approximately 150,000 clones, 80% to 95% being singletons. The record originates from a study of T cell responses to AZD1222 COVID-19 vaccine. General study points: Repertoire sampling occurred only after the peak T cell response. White British people made up most donors, females outnumbered males, and clonal diversity was possibly underestimated.

CDR3 length: 15 residues. Germline V gene sequence: CDR1 MNHEY, CDR2 SVGEGT. Trimming removed 0 bases at V and 3 bases at J, with 12 bases between. The material sequenced was peripheral blood, taken on day 0 of AZD1222 vaccination. The chain is built from TRBV6-2 or TRBV6-3 and TRBJ2-7, with D possibly matching TRBD2 (6 bases). The origin of this receptor is an adult in good health. CDR3 loop: CASSYSRDSNYEQYF. CDR3 nucleotides: TGTGCCAGCAGTTACTCTCGGGACTCGAACTACGAGCAGTACTTC.